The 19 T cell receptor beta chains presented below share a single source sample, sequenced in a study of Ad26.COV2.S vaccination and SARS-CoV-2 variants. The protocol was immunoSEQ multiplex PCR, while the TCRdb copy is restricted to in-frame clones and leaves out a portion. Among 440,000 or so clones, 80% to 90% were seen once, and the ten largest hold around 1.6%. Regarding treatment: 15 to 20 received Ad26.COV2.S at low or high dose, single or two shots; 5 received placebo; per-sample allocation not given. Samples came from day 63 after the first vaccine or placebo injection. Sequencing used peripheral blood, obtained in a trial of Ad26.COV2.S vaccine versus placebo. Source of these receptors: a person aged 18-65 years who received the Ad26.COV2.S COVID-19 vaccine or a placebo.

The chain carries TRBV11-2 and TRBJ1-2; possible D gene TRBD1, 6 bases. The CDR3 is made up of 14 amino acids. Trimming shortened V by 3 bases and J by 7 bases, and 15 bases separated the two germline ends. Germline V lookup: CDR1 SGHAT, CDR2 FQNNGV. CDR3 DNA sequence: TGTGCCAGCAGCTTTGACACAGGGCTTACTGGCTACACCTTC. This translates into CASSFDTGLTGYTF. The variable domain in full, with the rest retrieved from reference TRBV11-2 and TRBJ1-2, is EAGVAQSPRYKIIEKRQSVAFWCNPISGHATLYWYQQILGQGPKLLIQFQNNGVVDDSQLPKDRFSAERLKGVDSTLKIQPAKLEDSAVYLCASSFDTGLTGYTFGSGTRLTVV.

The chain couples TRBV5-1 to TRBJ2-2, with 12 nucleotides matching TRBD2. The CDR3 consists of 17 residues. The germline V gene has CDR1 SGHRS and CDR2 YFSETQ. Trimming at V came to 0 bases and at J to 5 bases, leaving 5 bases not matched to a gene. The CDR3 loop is CASSLGLAGESTGELFF. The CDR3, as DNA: TGCGCCAGCAGCTTGGGACTAGCGGGGGAAAGTACCGGGGAGCTGTTTTTT.

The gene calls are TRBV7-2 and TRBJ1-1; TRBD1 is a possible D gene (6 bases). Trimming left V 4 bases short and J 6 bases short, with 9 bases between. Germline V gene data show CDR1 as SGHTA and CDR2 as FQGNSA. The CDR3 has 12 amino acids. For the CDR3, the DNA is TGTGCCAGCAGCTACAACAGGGCTGAAGCTTTCTTT. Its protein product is CASSYNRAEAFF.

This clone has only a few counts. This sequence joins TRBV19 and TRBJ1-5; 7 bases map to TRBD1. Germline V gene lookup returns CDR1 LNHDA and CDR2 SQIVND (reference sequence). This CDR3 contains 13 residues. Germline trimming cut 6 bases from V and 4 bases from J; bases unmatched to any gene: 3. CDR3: CASRADRNQPQHF. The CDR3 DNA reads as TGTGCCAGTAGGGCGGACAGGAATCAGCCCCAGCATTTT.

The CDR3 protein is CASSVDRAGGTEAFF. The CDR3 nucleotides read TGTGCCAGCAGCGTAGACAGGGCTGGGGGCACTGAAGCTTTCTTT. This chain links TRBV7-8 with TRBJ1-1; 7 bases agree with TRBD1. The CDR3 has 15 residues. Germline V gene data show CDR1 as SGHVS and CDR2 as FQNEAQ. The V and J ends lost 5 bases and 4 bases, in that order; junction bases with no gene match: 10.

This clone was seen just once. Written as DNA, the CDR3 is TGTGCCAGCAGTTTACTGACAGGGGTAAGCAATCAGCCCCAGCATTTT. Translation gives CASSLLTGVSNQPQHF. The rearrangement joins TRBV28 to TRBJ1-5; 8 nucleotides align to TRBD1. J gave up 1 base and V 2 bases, and 4 bases lay outside the gene matches. From germline, CDR1 is MDHEN and CDR2 SYDVKM. This CDR3 spans 16 amino acids.

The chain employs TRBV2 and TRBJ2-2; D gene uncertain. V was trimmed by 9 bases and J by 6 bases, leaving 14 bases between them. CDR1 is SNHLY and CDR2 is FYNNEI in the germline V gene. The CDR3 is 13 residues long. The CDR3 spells CASRWADPGELFF. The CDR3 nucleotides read TGTGCCAGTCGCTGGGCCGACCCCGGGGAGCTGTTTTTT.

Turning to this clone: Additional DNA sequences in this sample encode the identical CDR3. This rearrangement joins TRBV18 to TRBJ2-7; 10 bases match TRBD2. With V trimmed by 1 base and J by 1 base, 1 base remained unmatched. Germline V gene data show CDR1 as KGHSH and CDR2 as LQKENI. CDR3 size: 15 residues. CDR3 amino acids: CASSPRTSGSYEQYF. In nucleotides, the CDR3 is TGTGCCAGCTCACCACGGACTAGCGGATCCTACGAGCAGTACTTC. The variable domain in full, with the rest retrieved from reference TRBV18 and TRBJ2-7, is NAGVMQNPRHLVRRRGQEARLRCSPMKGHSHVYWYRQLPEEGLKFMVYLQKENIIDESGMPKERFSAEFPKEGPSILRIQQVVRGDSAAYFCASSPRTSGSYEQYFGPGTRLTVT.

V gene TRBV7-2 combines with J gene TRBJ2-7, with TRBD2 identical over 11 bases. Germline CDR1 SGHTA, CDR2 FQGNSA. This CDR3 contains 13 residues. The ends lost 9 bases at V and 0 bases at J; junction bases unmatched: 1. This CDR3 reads CASLAGGSYEQYF. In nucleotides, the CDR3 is TGTGCCAGTCTAGCGGGGGGCTCCTACGAGCAGTACTTC.

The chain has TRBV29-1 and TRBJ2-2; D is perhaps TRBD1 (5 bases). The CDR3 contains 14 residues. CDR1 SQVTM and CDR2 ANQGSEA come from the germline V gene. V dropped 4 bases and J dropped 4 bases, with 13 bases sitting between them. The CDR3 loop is CSVAGREVTGELFF. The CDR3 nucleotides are TGCAGCGTTGCTGGCAGGGAAGTCACCGGGGAGCTGTTTTTT.

The CDR3 coding sequence is TGTGCCAGCAGCCTACGTGGTTCCGGGGAGACCCAGTACTTC. The encoded protein is CASSLRGSGETQYF. The chain uses TRBV13 and TRBJ2-5; D not certain. This CDR3 has 14 amino acids. V lost 5 bases and J 5 bases, leaving 15 bases between the germline ends. In germline, CDR1 is PRHDT, CDR2 FYEKMQ (reference sequence).

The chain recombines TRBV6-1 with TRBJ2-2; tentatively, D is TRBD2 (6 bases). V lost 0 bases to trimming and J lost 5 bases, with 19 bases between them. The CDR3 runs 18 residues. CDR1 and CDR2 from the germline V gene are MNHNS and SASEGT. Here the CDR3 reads CASSEALAGLTLTGELFF. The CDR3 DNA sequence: TGTGCCAGCAGTGAAGCGCTTGCGGGACTTACTCTTACCGGGGAGCTGTTTTTT.

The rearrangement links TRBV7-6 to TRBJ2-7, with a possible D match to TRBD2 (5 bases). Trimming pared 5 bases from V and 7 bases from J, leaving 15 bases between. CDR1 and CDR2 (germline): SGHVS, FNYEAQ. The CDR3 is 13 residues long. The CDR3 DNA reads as TGTGCCAGCAGCGATAGACGGGGTTTGGAGCAGTACTTC. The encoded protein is CASSDRRGLEQYF.

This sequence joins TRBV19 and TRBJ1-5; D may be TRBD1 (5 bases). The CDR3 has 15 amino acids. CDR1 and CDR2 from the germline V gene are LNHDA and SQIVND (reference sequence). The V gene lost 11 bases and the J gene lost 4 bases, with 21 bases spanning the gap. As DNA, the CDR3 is TGTGCCCCCACCAATCGCGACAGTCGGAATCAGCCCCAGCATTTT. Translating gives CAPTNRDSRNQPQHF.

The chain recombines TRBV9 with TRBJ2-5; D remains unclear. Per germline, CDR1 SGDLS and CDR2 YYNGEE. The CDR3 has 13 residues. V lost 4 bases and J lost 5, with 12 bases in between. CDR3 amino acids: CASSPGPQETQYF. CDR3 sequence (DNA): TGTGCCAGCAGCCCCGGGCCCCAGGAGACCCAGTACTTC.

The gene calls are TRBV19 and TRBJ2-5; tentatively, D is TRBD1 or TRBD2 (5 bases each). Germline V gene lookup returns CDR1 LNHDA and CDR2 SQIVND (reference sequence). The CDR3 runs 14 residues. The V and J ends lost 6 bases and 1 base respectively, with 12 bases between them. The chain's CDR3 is CASRGPQLQETQYF. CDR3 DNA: TGTGCCAGTAGGGGACCCCAACTCCAAGAGACCCAGTACTTC.

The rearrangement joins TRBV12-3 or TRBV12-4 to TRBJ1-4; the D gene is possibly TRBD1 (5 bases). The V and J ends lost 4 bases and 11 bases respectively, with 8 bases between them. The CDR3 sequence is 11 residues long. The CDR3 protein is CASSSGDKLFF. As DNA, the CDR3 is TGTGCCAGCAGTTCCGGGGACAAACTGTTTTTT.

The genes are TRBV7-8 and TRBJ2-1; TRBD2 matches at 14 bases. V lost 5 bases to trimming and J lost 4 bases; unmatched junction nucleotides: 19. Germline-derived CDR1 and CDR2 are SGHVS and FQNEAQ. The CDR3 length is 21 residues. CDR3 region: CASSTRYGTSGSSDGYNEQFF. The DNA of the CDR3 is TGTGCCAGCAGCACACGATACGGGACTAGCGGGAGCTCGGATGGATACAATGAGCAGTTCTTC.

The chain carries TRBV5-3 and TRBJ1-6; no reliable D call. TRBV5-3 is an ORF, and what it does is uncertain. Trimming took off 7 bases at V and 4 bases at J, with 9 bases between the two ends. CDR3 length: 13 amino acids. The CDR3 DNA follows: TGTGCCAGACAAGTTTTTTATAATTCACCCCTCCACTTT. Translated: CARQVFYNSPLHF.